This T cell receptor beta chain was found in a study of blood T cell repertoires in COVID-19. Study summary: Samples taken during acute and convalescent COVID-19 were collected in the United States, Italy and Spain.

Source study methods: Amplification with reference gene primers provided the estimates of nucleated cell counts. Libraries were prepared by immunoSEQ multiplex PCR; TCRdb keeps only in-frame clonotypes and omits some of them. V and J calls and clone size follow that table, whereas D and trimming were derived from the DNA. The sample lists roughly 160,000 clones; 83% were seen once. Sequencing was carried out using peripheral blood. The receptor was isolated from a woman older than 75 with acute or convalescent COVID-19.

In DNA form, the CDR3 reads TGTGCCAGCAGCCGCGGGAGGGGGTCCTACAATGAGCAGTTCTTC. This gives the protein CASSRGRGSYNEQFF. J is TRBJ2-1 and V is TRBV3-1 (or the pseudogene TRBV3-2); TRBD2 matches at 9 bases. Trimming removed 4 bases from V and 1 base from J; junction bases left unmatched: 2. This CDR3 comprises 15 residues. In germline, CDR1 is LGHDT, CDR2 YNNKEL (reference sequence).